This T cell receptor beta chain is from a study of T cell repertoires in aging, cancer and after chemotherapy. There are 12 residues in the CDR3. From germline, CDR1 is LNHDA and CDR2 SQIVND (reference sequence). Trimming left V 7 bases short and J 7 bases short, with 10 bases between. TCR beta rearrangements were amplified from peripheral blood genomic DNA. Multiplex touch-down PCR with TRB-A/B primers amplified rearranged V-D-J TRB sequences. TCRdb re-called the multiplex PCR reads through MiXCR, storing one row per CDR3 protein. The sample lists approximately 6,600 distinct CDR3 sequences, less than 30% occurring once.

The rearrangement uses TRBV19 and TRBJ2-2, with D possibly being TRBD2 (6 bases). The sequence derives from a human donor with a blood cancer. The donor label of this sample is uncertain. Sequenced sample: blood. The CDR3 DNA sequence: TGTGCCAGTAAGCGGGTGGACGGGGAGCTGTTTTTT. It yields the protein CASKRVDGELFF.